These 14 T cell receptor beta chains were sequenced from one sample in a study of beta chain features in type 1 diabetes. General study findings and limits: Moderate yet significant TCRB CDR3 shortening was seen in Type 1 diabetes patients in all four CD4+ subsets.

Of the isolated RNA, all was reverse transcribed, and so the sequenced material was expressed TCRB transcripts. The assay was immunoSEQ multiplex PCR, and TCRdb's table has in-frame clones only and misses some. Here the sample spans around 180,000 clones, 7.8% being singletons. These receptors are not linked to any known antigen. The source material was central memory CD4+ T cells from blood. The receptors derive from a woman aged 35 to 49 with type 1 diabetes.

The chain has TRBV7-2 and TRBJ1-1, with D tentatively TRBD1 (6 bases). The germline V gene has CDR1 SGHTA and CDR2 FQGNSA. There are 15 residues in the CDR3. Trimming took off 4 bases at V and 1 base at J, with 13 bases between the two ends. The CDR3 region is CASSSSQGGNTEAFF. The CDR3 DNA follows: TGTGCCAGCAGCTCAAGCCAAGGGGGGAACACTGAAGCTTTCTTT.

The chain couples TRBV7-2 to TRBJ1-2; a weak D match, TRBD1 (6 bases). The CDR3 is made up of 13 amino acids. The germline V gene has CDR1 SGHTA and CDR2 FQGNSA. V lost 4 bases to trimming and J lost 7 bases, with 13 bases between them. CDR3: CASSSTPGVGYTF. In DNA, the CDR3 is TGTGCCAGCAGCTCGACACCAGGGGTTGGCTACACCTTC.

In nucleotides, the CDR3 is TGTGCCAGCGATGGGCGGGAGGGCCACTACGAGCAGTACTTC. Translation gives CASDGREGHYEQYF. The chain joins TRBV6-6 to TRBJ2-7, with 9 bases that match TRBD2. Germline assignment: CDR1 MNHNY and CDR2 SVGAGI (reference sequence). This CDR3 has 14 residues. V lost 8 bases to trimming and J lost 3 bases; unmatched junction nucleotides: 8.

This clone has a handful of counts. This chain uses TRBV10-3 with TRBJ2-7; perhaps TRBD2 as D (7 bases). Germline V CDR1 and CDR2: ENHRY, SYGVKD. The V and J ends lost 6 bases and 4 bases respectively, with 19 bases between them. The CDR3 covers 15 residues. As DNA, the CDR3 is TGTGCCATCAGCCCCGGGGGGCGGGGGAGTTACGAGCAGTACTTC. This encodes CAISPGGRGSYEQYF.

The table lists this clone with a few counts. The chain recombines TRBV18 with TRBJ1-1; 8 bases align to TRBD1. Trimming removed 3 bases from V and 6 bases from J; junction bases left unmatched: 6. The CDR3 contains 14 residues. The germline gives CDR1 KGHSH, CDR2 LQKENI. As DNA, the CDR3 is TGTGCCAGCTCACCCACAGGGGGTGGCTCTGAAGCTTTCTTT. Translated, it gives CASSPTGGGSEAFF.

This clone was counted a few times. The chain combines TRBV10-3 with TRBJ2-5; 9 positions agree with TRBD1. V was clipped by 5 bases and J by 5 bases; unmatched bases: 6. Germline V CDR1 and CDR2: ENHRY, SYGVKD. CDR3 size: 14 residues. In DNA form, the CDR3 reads TGTGCCATCAGTACGGGACAGGGAGGGGAGACCCAGTACTTC. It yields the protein CAISTGQGGETQYF.

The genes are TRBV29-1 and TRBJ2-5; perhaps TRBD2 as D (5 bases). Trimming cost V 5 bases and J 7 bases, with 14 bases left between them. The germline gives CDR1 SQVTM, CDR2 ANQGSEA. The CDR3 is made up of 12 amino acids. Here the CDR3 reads CSVSEVRGTQYF. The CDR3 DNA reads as TGCAGCGTTTCGGAGGTCCGGGGGACCCAGTACTTC. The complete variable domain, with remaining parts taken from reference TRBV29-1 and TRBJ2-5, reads SAVISQKPSRDICQRGTSLTIQCQVDSQVTMMFWYRQQPGQSLTLIATANQGSEATYESGFVIDKFPISRPNLTFSTLTVSNMSPEDSSIYLCSVSEVRGTQYFGPGTRLLVL.

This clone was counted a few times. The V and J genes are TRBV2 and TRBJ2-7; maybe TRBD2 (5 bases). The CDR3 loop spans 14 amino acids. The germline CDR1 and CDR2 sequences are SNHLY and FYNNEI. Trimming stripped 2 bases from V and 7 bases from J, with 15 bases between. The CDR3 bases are TGTGCCAGCAGTGAAAATCCGATAACGGGAGAGCAGTACTTC. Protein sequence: CASSENPITGEQYF.

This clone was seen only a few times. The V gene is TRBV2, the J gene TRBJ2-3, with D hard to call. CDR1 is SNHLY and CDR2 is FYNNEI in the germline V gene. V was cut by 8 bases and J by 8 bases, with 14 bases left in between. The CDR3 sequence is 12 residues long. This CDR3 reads CASAKWLGTQYF. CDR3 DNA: TGTGCCAGCGCCAAATGGCTAGGTACGCAGTATTTT.

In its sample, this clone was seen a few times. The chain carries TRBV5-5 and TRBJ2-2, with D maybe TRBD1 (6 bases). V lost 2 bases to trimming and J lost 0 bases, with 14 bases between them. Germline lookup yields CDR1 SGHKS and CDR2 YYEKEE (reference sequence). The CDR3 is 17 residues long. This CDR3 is CASSFQGNNANTGELFF. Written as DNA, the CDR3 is TGTGCCAGCAGCTTTCAGGGGAATAACGCGAACACCGGGGAGCTGTTTTTT.

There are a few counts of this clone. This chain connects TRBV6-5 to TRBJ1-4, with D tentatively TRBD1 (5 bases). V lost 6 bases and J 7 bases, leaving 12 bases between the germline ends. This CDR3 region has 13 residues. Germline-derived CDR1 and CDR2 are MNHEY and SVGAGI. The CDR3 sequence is CASSQGFSEKLFF. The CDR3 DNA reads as TGTGCCAGCAGCCAGGGATTTAGTGAAAAACTGTTTTTT.

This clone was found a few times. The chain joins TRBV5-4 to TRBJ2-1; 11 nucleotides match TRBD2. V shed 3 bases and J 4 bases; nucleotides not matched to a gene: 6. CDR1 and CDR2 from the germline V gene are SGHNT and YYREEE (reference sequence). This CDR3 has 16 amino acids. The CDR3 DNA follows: TGTGCCAGCAGCTCAAGTAGCGGGGGGGGATACAATGAGCAGTTCTTC. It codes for CASSSSSGGGYNEQFF. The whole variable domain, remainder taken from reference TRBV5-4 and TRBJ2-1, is ETGVTQSPTHLIKTRGQQVTLRCSSQSGHNTVSWYQQALGQGPQFIFQYYREEENGRGNFPPRFSGLQFPNYSSELNVNALELDDSALYLCASSSSSGGGYNEQFFGPGTRLTVL.

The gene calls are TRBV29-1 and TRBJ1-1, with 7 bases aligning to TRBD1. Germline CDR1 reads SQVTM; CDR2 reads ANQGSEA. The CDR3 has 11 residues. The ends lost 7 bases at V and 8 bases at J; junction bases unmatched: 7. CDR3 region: CSAHRGREAFF. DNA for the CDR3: TGCAGCGCCCACAGGGGCAGGGAAGCTTTCTTT.

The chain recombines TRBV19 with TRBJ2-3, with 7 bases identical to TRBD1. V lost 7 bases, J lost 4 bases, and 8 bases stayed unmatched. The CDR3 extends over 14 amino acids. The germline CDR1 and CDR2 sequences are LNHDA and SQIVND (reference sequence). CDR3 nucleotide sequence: TGTGCCAGTAATAGGGGGCCGAATTCAGATACGCAGTATTTT. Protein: CASNRGPNSDTQYF.